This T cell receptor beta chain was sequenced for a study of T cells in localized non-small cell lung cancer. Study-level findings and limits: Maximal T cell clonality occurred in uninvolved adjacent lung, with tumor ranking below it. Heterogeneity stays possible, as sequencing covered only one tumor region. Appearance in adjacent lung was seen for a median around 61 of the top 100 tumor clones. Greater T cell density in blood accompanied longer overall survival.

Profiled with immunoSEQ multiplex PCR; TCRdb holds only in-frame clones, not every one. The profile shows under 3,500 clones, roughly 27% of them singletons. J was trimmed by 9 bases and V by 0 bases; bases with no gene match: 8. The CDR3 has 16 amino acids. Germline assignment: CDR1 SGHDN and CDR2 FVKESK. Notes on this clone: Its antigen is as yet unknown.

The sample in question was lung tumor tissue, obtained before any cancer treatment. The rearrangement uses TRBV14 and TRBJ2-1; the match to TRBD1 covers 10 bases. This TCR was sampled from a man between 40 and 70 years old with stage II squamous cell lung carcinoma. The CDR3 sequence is CASSQDLGQGTVEQFF. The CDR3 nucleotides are TGTGCCAGCAGCCAAGATCTGGGACAGGGGACGGTTGAGCAGTTCTTC.